This entry features one TCR beta chain sequence. No antigen is known for it. Extracted total RNA amounted to at least 5.5 micrograms for each sample. This sample stems from a study of blood T cells in healthy people across ages. The study's findings and limits: Diversity figures based on one million T cells were deemed too low. With age, beta diversity per million T cells declined roughly linearly, significantly by 30 to 40.

With a J-beta primer mix and a sample-barcoded 5' primer, a second PCR ran about 7 to 12 cycles. Unique molecular identifiers of 12 random nucleotides labeled each cDNA. TCRdb re-called the 5' RACE reads with MiXCR, one entry per CDR3 protein. In the table there are about 570,000 distinct CDR3 sequences, about 26% of which are singletons. This CDR3 is built from 17 residues. Germline CDR1 and CDR2: SEHNR and FQNEAQ (reference sequence). J is TRBJ2-5 and V is TRBV7-9; TRBD2 aligns across 12 bases. The last part of the DNA fits TRBJ2-1 better; the J call may be wrong. This receptor was taken from a woman aged 70-85 years in good health. The sequenced sample consisted of blood. DNA of the CDR3: TGTGCCAGCAGCACGCTCGCCGGGACTAGCGGGTGGACTGAGCAGTTCTTC. Encoded protein: CASSTLAGTSGWTEQFF.